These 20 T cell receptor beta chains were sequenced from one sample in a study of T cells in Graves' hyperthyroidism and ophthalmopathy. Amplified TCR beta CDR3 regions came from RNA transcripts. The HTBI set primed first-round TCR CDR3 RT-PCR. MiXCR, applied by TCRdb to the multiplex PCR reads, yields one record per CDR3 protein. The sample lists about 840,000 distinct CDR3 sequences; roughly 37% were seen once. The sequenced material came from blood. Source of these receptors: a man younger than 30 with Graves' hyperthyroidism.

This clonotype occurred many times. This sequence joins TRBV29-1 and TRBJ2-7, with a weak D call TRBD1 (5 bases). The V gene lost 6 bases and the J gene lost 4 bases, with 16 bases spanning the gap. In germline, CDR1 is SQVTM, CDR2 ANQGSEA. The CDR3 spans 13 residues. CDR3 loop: CSVSQGMKYEQYF. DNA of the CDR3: TGCAGCGTATCCCAGGGCATGAAGTACGAGCAGTACTTC.

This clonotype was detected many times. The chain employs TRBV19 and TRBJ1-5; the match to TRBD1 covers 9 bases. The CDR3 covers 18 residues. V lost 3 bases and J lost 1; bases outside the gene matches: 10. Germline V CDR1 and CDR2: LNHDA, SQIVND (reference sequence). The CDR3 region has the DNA TGTGCCAGTAGTATCCCACCCTGGACAGGGGAAAGCAATCAGCCCCAGCATTTT. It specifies CASSIPPWTGESNQPQHF.

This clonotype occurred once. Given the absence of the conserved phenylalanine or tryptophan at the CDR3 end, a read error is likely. CDR3 DNA sequence: TGTGCCAGTAGTTTCGGGAACACTGAAGCTTTCCTT. It is translated as CASSFGNTEAFL. The rearrangement links TRBV19 to TRBJ1-1, with unresolved D. Trimming stripped 5 bases from V and 1 base from J, with 5 bases between. The CDR3 length is 12 residues. CDR1 and CDR2 (germline): LNHDA, SQIVND (reference sequence).

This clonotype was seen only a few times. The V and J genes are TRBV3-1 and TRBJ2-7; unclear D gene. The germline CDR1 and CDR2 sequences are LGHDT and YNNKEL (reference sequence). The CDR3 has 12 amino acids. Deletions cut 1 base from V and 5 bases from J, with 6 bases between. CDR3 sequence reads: CASSQVGHEQYF. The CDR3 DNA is TGTGCCAGCAGCCAAGTAGGGCACGAGCAGTACTTC.

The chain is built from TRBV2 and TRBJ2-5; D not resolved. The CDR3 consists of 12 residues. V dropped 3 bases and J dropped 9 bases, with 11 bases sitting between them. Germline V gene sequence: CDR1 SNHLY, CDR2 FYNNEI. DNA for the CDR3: TGTGCCAGCAGTGACCGGGTAAACGCCCAGTACTTC. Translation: CASSDRVNAQYF.

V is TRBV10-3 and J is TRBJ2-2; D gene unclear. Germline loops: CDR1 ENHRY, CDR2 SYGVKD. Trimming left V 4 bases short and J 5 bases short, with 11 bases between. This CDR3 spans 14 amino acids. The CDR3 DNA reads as TGTGCCATCAGTGCCGGCTTACCGACCGGGGAGCTGTTTTTT. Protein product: CAISAGLPTGELFF.

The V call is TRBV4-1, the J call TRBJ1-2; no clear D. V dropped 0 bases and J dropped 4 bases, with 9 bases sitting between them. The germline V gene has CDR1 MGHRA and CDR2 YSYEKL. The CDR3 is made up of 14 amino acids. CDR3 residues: CASSQDYTAYGYTF. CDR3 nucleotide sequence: TGCGCCAGCAGCCAAGATTATACAGCCTATGGCTACACCTTC.

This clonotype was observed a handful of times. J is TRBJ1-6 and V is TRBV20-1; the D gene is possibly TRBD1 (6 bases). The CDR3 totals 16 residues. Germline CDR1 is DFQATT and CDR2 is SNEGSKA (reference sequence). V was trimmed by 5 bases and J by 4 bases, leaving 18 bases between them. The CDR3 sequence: CSAWGSRGHYNSPLHF. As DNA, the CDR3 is TGCAGTGCTTGGGGCTCGAGGGGACATTATAATTCACCCCTCCACTTT.

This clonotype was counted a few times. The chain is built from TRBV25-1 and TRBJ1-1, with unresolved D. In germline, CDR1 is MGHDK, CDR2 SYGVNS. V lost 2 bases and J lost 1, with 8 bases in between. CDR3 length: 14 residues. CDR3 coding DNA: TGTGCCAGCAGTGAAGTAGTCAGGAACACTGAAGCTTTCTTT. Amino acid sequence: CASSEVVRNTEAFF.

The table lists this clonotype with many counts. DNA of the CDR3: TGTGCCATCAGTGAGCCGGACAGGGTATACGAGCAGTACTTC. Its protein is CAISEPDRVYEQYF. J is TRBJ2-7 and V is TRBV10-3, with 8 nucleotides matching TRBD1. V was pared by 2 bases and J by 4 bases, with 4 bases of the junction left unmatched. The CDR3 loop spans 14 amino acids. From germline, CDR1 is ENHRY and CDR2 SYGVKD.

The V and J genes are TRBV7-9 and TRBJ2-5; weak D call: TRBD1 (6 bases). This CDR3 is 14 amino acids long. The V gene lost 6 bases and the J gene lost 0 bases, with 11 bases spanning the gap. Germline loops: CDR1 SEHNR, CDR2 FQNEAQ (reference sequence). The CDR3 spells CASSSGTHQETQYF. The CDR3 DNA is TGTGCCAGCAGTTCCGGGACACACCAAGAGACCCAGTACTTC.

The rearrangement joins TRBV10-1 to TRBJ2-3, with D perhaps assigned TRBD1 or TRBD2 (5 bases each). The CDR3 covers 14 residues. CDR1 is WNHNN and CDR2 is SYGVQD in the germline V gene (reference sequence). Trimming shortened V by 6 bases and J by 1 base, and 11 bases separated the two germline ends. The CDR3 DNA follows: TGCGCCAGCAGCCGGGACCGACGCACAGATACGCAGTATTTT. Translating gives CASSRDRRTDTQYF.

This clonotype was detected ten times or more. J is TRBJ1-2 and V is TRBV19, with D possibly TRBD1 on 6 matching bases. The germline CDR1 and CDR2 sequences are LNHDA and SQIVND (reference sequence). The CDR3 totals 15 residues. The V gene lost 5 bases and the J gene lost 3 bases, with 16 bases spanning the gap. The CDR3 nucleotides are TGTGCCAGTAGTTCAACAGGGATTATCGACTATGGCTACACCTTC. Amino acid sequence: CASSSTGIIDYGYTF.

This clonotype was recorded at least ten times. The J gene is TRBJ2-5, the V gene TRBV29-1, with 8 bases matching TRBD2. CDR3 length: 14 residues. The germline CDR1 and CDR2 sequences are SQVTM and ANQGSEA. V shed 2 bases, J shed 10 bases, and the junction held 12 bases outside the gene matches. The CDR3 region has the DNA TGCAGCGTTGAAAGCGGGGGCGCGGATGGTGTCCAGTACTTC. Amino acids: CSVESGGADGVQYF. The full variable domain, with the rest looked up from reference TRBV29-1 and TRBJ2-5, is SAVISQKPSRDICQRGTSLTIQCQVDSQVTMMFWYRQQPGQSLTLIATANQGSEATYESGFVIDKFPISRPNLTFSTLTVSNMSPEDSSIYLCSVESGGADGVQYFGPGTRLLVL.

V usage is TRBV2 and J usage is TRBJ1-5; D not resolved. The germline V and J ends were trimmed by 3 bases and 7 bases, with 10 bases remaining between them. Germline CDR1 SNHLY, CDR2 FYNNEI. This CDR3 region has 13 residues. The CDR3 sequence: CASSDPEGQPQHF. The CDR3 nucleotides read TGTGCCAGCAGTGATCCGGAAGGGCAGCCCCAGCATTTT.

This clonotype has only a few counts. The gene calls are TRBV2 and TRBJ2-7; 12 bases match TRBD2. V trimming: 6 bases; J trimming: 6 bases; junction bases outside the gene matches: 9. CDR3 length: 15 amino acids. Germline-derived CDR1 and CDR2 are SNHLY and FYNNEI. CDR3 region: CASRTSGSFGAEQYF. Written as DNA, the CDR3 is TGTGCCAGCAGGACTAGCGGGAGTTTCGGGGCCGAGCAGTACTTC.

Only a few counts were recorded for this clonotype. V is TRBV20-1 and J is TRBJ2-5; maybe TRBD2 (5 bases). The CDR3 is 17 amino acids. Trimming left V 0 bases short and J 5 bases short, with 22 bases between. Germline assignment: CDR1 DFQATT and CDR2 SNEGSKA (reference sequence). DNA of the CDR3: TGCAGTGCTAGAGATATGAGCGGCCGTAGAAGTCAGGAGACCCAGTACTTC. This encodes CSARDMSGRRSQETQYF.

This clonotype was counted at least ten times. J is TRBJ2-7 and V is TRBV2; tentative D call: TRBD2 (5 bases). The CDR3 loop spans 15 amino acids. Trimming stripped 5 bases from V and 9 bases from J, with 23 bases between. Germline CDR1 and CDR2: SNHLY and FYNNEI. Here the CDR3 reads CASSHSAAGQVGQYF. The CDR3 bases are TGTGCCAGCAGTCACTCCGCTGCGGGTCAGGTTGGGCAGTACTTC.

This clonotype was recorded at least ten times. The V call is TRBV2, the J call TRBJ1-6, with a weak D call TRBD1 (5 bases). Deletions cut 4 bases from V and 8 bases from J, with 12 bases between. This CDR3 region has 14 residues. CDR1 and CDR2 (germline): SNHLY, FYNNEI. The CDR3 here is CASSVEGRHSPLHF. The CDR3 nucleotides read TGTGCCAGCAGTGTGGAGGGGAGGCATTCACCCCTCCACTTT.

CDR3 sequence (DNA): TGTGCCAGCAGCCCCCGGGGACCTATCGGCTATGGCTACACCTTC. As protein: CASSPRGPIGYGYTF. The V and J genes are TRBV7-9 and TRBJ1-2; TRBD1 is a possible D gene (5 bases). Germline V lookup: CDR1 SEHNR, CDR2 FQNEAQ (reference sequence). The V end lost 5 bases, the J end lost 4 bases, and 17 bases lay between the germline ends. The CDR3 runs to 15 residues.